The clone carrying this T cell receptor (delta chain) turned up a few times. Its antigen is not known. One base separates it from a far larger clone, so it is likely a read error. The sample carries other DNA sequences with the same CDR3. Bulk repertoires came from Vgamma9/Vdelta2+ or Vdelta2-negative gammadelta T cells flow-sorted from PBMC. The data derive from a study of γδ T cells in repeated Plasmodium falciparum infection. Whole-study findings and limits: Vgamma9/Vdelta2+ T cells showed a stable polyclonal repertoire with shared TCRgamma sequences.

TCRdb reprocessed the multiplex PCR reads using CATT. The repertoire consists of 85,000 to 90,000 delta-chain clones, with 1.4% occurring once and the leading ten covering under 10%. V dropped 0 bases and J dropped 0; count of bases not matched to a gene: 19. Germline lookup yields CDR1 GEAIGNYY and CDR2 EKD. This CDR3 is built from 21 residues. The sequence came from a pool of human donors (malaria-infected and uninfected, not separated). The specimen sequenced was gamma-delta T cells from blood. The rearrangement joins TRDV2 to TRDJ1; 9 bases agree with TRDD3. TCRdb records no J gene; here it was assigned by comparing the DNA to germline. CDR3 loop: CACDTLPVGDNRPGDTDKLIF. In nucleotides, the CDR3 is TGTGCCTGTGACACCCTCCCTGTGGGGGATAACCGTCCGGGGGACACCGATAAACTCATCTTT.